These 17 T cell receptor beta chains were all obtained from the same sample, sequenced in a study of T cells in Graves' hyperthyroidism and ophthalmopathy. The CDR3 regions of TCR beta were amplified from RNA transcripts. HTBI primers drove first-round RT-PCR of the TCR CDR3. TCRdb re-analysed the multiplex PCR reads in MiXCR, keeping a single row per CDR3 protein. The data contain under 350,000 distinct CDR3 sequences, roughly 15% of them singletons. The sample taken for sequencing was blood. These receptors all stem from a woman aged 35 to 49 with Graves' ophthalmopathy.

This clonotype was observed at least ten times. The V call is TRBV7-9, the J call TRBJ2-5; D gene ambiguous. The germline CDR1 and CDR2 sequences are SEHNR and FQNEAQ (reference sequence). This CDR3 has 14 amino acids. Trimming cost V 5 bases and J 2 bases, with 12 bases left between them. The CDR3 here is CASSLLGRQETQYF. Here the CDR3 DNA reads TGTGCCAGCAGCCTATTGGGCCGACAAGAGACCCAGTACTTC.

This clonotype has just a few counts. The chain carries TRBV20-1 and TRBJ2-5; D unclear. This CDR3 comprises 13 residues. The germline CDR1 and CDR2 sequences are DFQATT and SNEGSKA (reference sequence). V lost 4 bases and J 5 bases, leaving 14 bases between the germline ends. The CDR3 sequence is CSAITTQRETQYF. In DNA form, the CDR3 reads TGCAGTGCTATTACTACCCAAAGGGAGACCCAGTACTTC.

This clonotype has just a few counts. This chain joins TRBV7-9 and TRBJ2-3; the match to TRBD1 covers 9 bases. The junction had 8 bases not matched to a gene; V was cut back by 4 bases and J by 6 bases. CDR3 length: 15 residues. Looked up from germline, CDR1 is SEHNR and CDR2 is FQNEAQ (reference sequence). CDR3 coding DNA: TGTGCCAGCAGCTCCCCGGGACAGGGATGGGATACGCAGTATTTT. Protein: CASSSPGQGWDTQYF.

The rearrangement joins TRBV5-5 to TRBJ1-2, with D possibly being TRBD1 (5 bases). From germline, CDR1 is SGHKS and CDR2 YYEKEE (reference sequence). V gave up 4 bases and J gave up 7 bases, with 29 bases separating them. The CDR3 totals 18 residues. CDR3 sequence: CASSPGLGGTRNFGGYTF. As DNA, the CDR3 is TGTGCCAGCAGCCCCGGTTTGGGGGGAACTCGGAATTTTGGTGGCTACACCTTC.

In its sample, this clonotype was seen many times. The chain recombines TRBV12-3 or TRBV12-4 with TRBJ2-7, with D maybe TRBD1 (6 bases). The length of the CDR3 is 15 residues. The V end was cut by 0 bases, the J end by 2 bases, with 11 bases between. The chain's CDR3 is CASSLAQGRTYEQYF. The CDR3 region has the DNA TGTGCCAGCAGTTTAGCCCAGGGGCGAACCTACGAGCAGTACTTC.

The rearrangement links TRBV3-1 to TRBJ2-5; 8 bases align to TRBD1. This CDR3 comprises 14 residues. With V trimmed by 6 bases and J by 5 bases, 8 bases remained unmatched. Per germline, CDR1 LGHDT and CDR2 YNNKEL (reference sequence). The CDR3 bases are TGTGCCAGCAGTCGGACAGGGCAAACGGAGACCCAGTACTTC. As protein: CASSRTGQTETQYF.

In this sample, this clonotype turned up a few times. This chain connects TRBV7-6 to TRBJ1-1; weak D call: TRBD1 (5 bases). Trimming removed 1 base from V and 1 base from J, with 10 bases in between. Germline V gene sequence: CDR1 SGHVS, CDR2 FNYEAQ. CDR3 length: 15 amino acids. This chain's CDR3 is CASSLETGGNTEAFF. The CDR3 region has the DNA TGTGCCAGCAGCTTAGAAACAGGAGGGAACACTGAAGCTTTCTTT.

This clonotype was recorded many times. CDR3 sequence reads: CASSKQAGVFPEQFF. The CDR3 nucleotides read TGTGCCAGCAGTAAACAAGCGGGAGTTTTCCCTGAGCAGTTCTTC. The chain carries TRBV12-3 or TRBV12-4 and TRBJ2-1, with TRBD2 matching over 8 bases. This CDR3 is 15 amino acids long. V shed 5 bases, J shed 9 bases, and the junction held 12 bases outside the gene matches.

The chain uses TRBV27 and TRBJ2-2; weak D call: TRBD2 (6 bases). Germline CDR1 reads MNHEY; CDR2 reads SMNVEV (reference sequence). Trimming took 5 bases from V and 4 from J, leaving 14 bases between them. The CDR3 consists of 15 residues. The CDR3 region has the DNA TGTGCCAGCAGTAAAGCGGCGGGGTCCACCGGGGAGCTGTTTTTT. This sequence encodes CASSKAAGSTGELFF.

V gene TRBV19 combines with J gene TRBJ1-1; D not certain. V shed 4 bases and J shed 0 bases, with 18 bases lying between them. CDR3 length equals 17 residues. Looked up from germline, CDR1 is LNHDA and CDR2 is SQIVND (reference sequence). For the CDR3, the DNA is TGTGCCAGTAGTAAGGCAGGCCTTCAGAGGATGAACACTGAAGCTTTCTTT. This encodes CASSKAGLQRMNTEAFF.

This clonotype was counted many times. The V and J genes are TRBV2 and TRBJ2-7, with D uncertain. Germline V CDR1 and CDR2: SNHLY, FYNNEI. This CDR3 is 11 amino acids long. Trimming cost V 5 bases and J 5 bases, with 7 bases left between them. CDR3 sequence (DNA): TGTGCCAGCAGTTACCCCGACGAGCAGTACTTC. This encodes CASSYPDEQYF.

This clonotype was found a few times. The chain combines TRBV14 with TRBJ1-4; 12 nucleotides align to TRBD1. This CDR3 comprises 17 residues. CDR1 and CDR2 from the germline V gene are SGHDN and FVKESK. The V and J ends lost 3 bases and 8 bases, in that order; junction bases with no gene match: 10. CDR3 DNA sequence: TGTGCCAGCAGCCAGACAACTGCCGGGACAGGGGGCGAAAAACTGTTTTTT. As protein: CASSQTTAGTGGEKLFF.

The chain has TRBV24-1 and TRBJ1-5; the D is unclear. The CDR3 consists of 16 residues. The V gene's germline CDR1 is KGHDR and CDR2 SFDVKD. With 5 bases removed from V and 0 bases from J, the gap between germline ends came to 13 bases. DNA of the CDR3: TGTGCCACCAGTGCCACGGGAGAACCTAGCAATCAGCCCCAGCATTTT. Translated: CATSATGEPSNQPQHF.

V and J are TRBV28 and TRBJ2-7, with 14 bases fitting TRBD2. Germline CDR1 and CDR2: MDHEN and SYDVKM. The CDR3 covers 15 residues. The trim removed 2 bases at V and 6 bases at J, leaving 3 bases unmatched. The CDR3 sequence is CASSLGTSGRSEQYF. DNA of the CDR3: TGTGCCAGCAGTTTAGGGACTAGCGGGAGAAGCGAGCAGTACTTC.

This clonotype has more than one count but fewer than ten. CDR3 sequence reads: CATSATGYGYTF. The CDR3 DNA is TGTGCCACCAGTGCAACAGGCTATGGCTACACCTTC. The chain has TRBV24-1 and TRBJ1-2; perhaps TRBD1 as D (5 bases). CDR3 length equals 12 residues. The germline V gene encodes CDR1 KGHDR and CDR2 SFDVKD. Trimming pared 5 bases from V and 4 bases from J, leaving 7 bases between.

This clonotype was seen a handful of times. This chain connects TRBV7-2 to TRBJ2-7, with D tentatively TRBD1 (5 bases). The CDR3 runs to 15 residues. Germline V CDR1 and CDR2: SGHTA, FQGNSA. V shed 5 bases and J shed 2 bases, with 16 bases lying between them. CDR3 DNA sequence: TGTGCCAGCAGCGCCAGGGATTGGGCTACCTACGAGCAGTACTTC. The encoded protein is CASSARDWATYEQYF. Combining the CDR3 with reference TRBV7-2 and TRBJ2-7 gives the whole variable domain GAGVSQSPSNKVTEKGKDVELRCDPISGHTALYWYRQSLGQGLEFLIYFQGNSAPDKSGLPSDRFSAERTGGSVSTLTIQRTQQEDSAVYLCASSARDWATYEQYFGPGTRLTVT.

This clonotype came up many times. V gene TRBV2 combines with J gene TRBJ2-7; 9 bases agree with TRBD2. The trim removed 4 bases at V and 0 bases at J, leaving 4 bases unmatched. CDR3 size: 15 residues. Per germline, CDR1 SNHLY and CDR2 FYNNEI. The CDR3 region has the DNA TGTGCCAGCAGTGGACTAGCGGAACCCTCCTACGAGCAGTACTTC. This sequence encodes CASSGLAEPSYEQYF.